This T cell receptor beta chain was identified during a study of cytomegalovirus exposure and HLA in healthy donors (dated by TCRdb to about 2017). Regarding the study in general: A later analysis indicated that the 100 to 150 validation repertoires were generated on the platform also employed for the approximately 700 repertoires of the first cohort. The study was designed to test whether signatures of past pathogen exposure could be identified by cataloging public T cell receptors. Besides the first cohort of more than 650 subjects, a separate validation cohort made up of roughly 120 different subjects was used. To predict cytomegalovirus infection status, the study brought together high-throughput TCR immunosequencing, statistical association of individual TCRs with disease status, and machine learning. Paper-wide results and their limitations: It was suggested by the authors that the approach could potentially be generalized to other disease states and immunological phenotypes. Most TCR sequences were observed very rarely across donors, whereas some public TCRs were present in many individuals. In the study, about 150 TCR beta chains were listed as associated with cytomegalovirus. Cytomegalovirus status was reported to be diagnosed by the classifier with high specificity and sensitivity in both the original and validation cohorts. In vitro tests confirmed that a few of the cytomegalovirus-associated TCR beta chains recognize cytomegalovirus antigens. The validation cohort had no HLA typing available for a later analysis, so co-occurrence within that cohort was assessed over all 120 or so repertoires. Of the cluster scores, about 94% were above 0 in a later analysis, which found that TCRs clustered in the first cohort also tended to co-occur in the 95 to 150 validation repertoires.

The library relied on the immunoSEQ multiplex PCR assay. The source study handled its data this way. A statistical classification framework was built for diagnosing cytomegalovirus status from the catalog of TCR beta chain sequences. In TCRdb, the immuneACCESS table is reduced to in-frame sequences with V and J assigned. These tables do not hold every clone; where another copy was compared, an unresolved V gene accounts for under half, and the others remain unexplained. V and J calls and clone size are those listed in that table; D and trimming were worked out from the DNA. This sample comprises 200,000 to 250,000 clones, just over 90% of them detected only once. 0.8% to 1.2% of the sample is taken by the ten largest. Donors formed part of the validation cohort, which comprised about 130 subjects and was distinct from the first cohort of under 800 subjects. With regard to this clone: The clone's antigen remains unknown. Per-base qualities were not stored, and no clone one base away is much larger.

V loses 4 bases, J loses 6 bases, and the germline ends lie 6 bases apart. CDR1 and CDR2 (MGHDK, SYGVNS) derive from the germline V gene. Including cysteine and phenylalanine, the CDR3 has 12 amino acids. Only CDR3 DNA remains: 36 bases, in frame from the first base. The sample was PBMCs. This TCR came from a woman between 18 and 30 years old in good health and CMV-seronegative. This receptor chain uses TRBV25-1 and TRBJ2-2; confidence is insufficient to name the D gene. The nucleotide sequence reads as follows: TGTGCCAGCAGTGTCCGGGCCGGGGAGCTGTTTTTT. Its translation is CASSVRAGELFF.